This T cell receptor (beta chain) was captured in a study of shared clonotypes between healthy human individuals. Germline CDR1 reads SGHRS; CDR2 reads YFSETQ. Trimming removed 0 bases from V and 0 bases from J, with 12 bases in between. The length of the CDR3 is 16 residues. Produced via immunoSEQ multiplex PCR; TCRdb's table is partial and in-frame only. Among about 2.4 million clones, just over 90% were seen once, and the ten largest hold over 0.12%. The sample comprised naive CD4+ T cells sorted from blood. Specified subset: CD45RA+ positively selected. The origin of this receptor is a man between 18 and 29 years old in good health. J is TRBJ1-1 and V is TRBV5-1, with no clear D. The DNA for the CDR3 is TGCGCCAGCAGCTTGGGGCGGACGGCATTGAACACTGAAGCTTTCTTT. Protein sequence: CASSLGRTALNTEAFF.